This T cell receptor (beta chain) was recorded in a study of blood T cell repertoires in COVID-19. At the level of the study: Samples came from the United States, Italy and Spain, spanning acute and convalescent COVID-19. Nucleic acid was either cDNA or gDNA, and it came from T cells, B-cell-depleted T cells, or PBMCs.

Original methodology: Nucleated cell number was recorded as an estimate derived from reference gene primer amplification. The table came from immunoSEQ multiplex PCR; TCRdb's copy has only in-frame clones and leaves some out. V and J calls and clone size are those listed in that table; D and trimming were worked out from the DNA. The sample consists of around 150,000 clones, about 86% of them appearing once. This TCR was sampled from a man between 60 and 75 years old with acute or convalescent COVID-19. The specimen sequenced was peripheral blood.

For the CDR3, the DNA is TGTGCCAGCAGCTCCAACTCGACTAGCGGTCCGTCCGGCGATACGCAGTATTTT. This gives the protein CASSSNSTSGPSGDTQYF. This rearrangement joins TRBV11-3 to TRBJ2-3; 9 nucleotides align to TRBD2. CDR1 and CDR2 (germline): SGHNT, YENEEA. J gave up 6 bases and V 4 bases, and 17 bases lay outside the gene matches. CDR3 length: 18 amino acids.